The clone carrying this T cell receptor beta chain was counted once. Its antigen is unidentified. The data were obtained in a study of OX40 agonist ivuxolimab in advanced cancers. Overall study: Dose-escalation patients were diagnosed with hepatocellular carcinoma, melanoma, renal cell cancer or head and neck cancer. One hepatocellular carcinoma and two cutaneous melanoma patients partially responded.

General study findings and limits: Still undetermined is the antigen specificity of the expanded peripheral T cells.

Germline assignment: CDR1 MNHNS and CDR2 SASEGT. The V and J ends lost 8 bases and 5 bases, in that order; junction bases with no gene match: 9. The CDR3 loop spans 14 amino acids. Peripheral blood came from all dose cohorts at three timepoints. Repertoires were generated with immunoSEQ multiplex PCR, while TCRdb's copy carries only in-frame clones and drops some. Of 55,000 to 70,000 clones in the sample, roughly 88% were seen once. Source: CD4+ or CD8+ T cells sorted from blood, taken in a trial of the OX40 agonist ivuxolimab. The chain joins TRBV6-1 to TRBJ1-5, with 7 bases lining up with TRBD1. This clonotype was obtained from an adult with an advanced solid tumor such as melanoma, head and neck, liver or kidney cancer. The CDR3 DNA sequence: TGTGCCAGCCGGGACAGTGATAGTTATCAGCCCCAGCATTTT. This encodes CASRDSDSYQPQHF.